This entry is about one T cell receptor (beta chain). This CDR3 has 18 amino acids. V shed 5 bases and J 1 base; nucleotides not matched to a gene: 13. CDR1 is LGHNT and CDR2 is FRNRAP in the germline V gene. In the original workflow: Amplification of reference gene primers was used by the study to estimate nucleated cell counts. Sequenced by immunoSEQ multiplex PCR; TCRdb stores in-frame clones only, minus some. The V and J calls and the clone size are those of that table, but D and trimming were determined from the DNA. The table records 65,000 to 95,000 clones, around 82% of them present only once. Seattle enrolled patients during active infection and tracked them longitudinally. The data were taken from a study of blood T cell repertoires in COVID-19. Across the whole study: Material from acute and convalescent COVID-19 was sourced from the United States, Italy and Spain. Sources were T cells, B-cell-depleted T cells, or PBMCs; the material itself was cDNA or gDNA.

The V and J genes are TRBV12-5 and TRBJ2-1, with 8 nucleotides matching TRBD2. The TCR originated in a man aged 55 to 69 with COVID-19, enrolled during active disease. Material for sequencing was peripheral blood. DNA of the CDR3: TGTGCTAGTGGTCCCCTTCCTCCGGGACTAGTATCCTACAATGAGCAGTTCTTC. Translating gives CASGPLPPGLVSYNEQFF.